What follows are 17 T cell receptor beta chains derived from one specimen sequenced in a study of control samples from healthy donors and cancer patients. Sequenced by immunoSEQ multiplex PCR; TCRdb stores in-frame clones only, minus some. The sample has more than 100,000 clones; around 88% are singletons. Input material: blood. These receptors came from a man aged 35 to 55 in good health.

This sequence joins TRBV24-1 and TRBJ1-2; 11 bases line up with TRBD1. Germline V CDR1 and CDR2: KGHDR, SFDVKD. V shed 7 bases and J 7 bases; nucleotides not matched to a gene: 13. The length of the CDR3 is 16 residues. CDR3 coding DNA: TGTGCCACCAGACCCGGGACAGGGGGAGAAATCGGTGGCTACACCTTC. Its protein product is CATRPGTGGEIGGYTF.

The chain has TRBV7-8 and TRBJ1-2, with TRBD1 matching over 7 bases. With 5 bases clipped from V and 5 bases from J, the junction kept 5 bases outside the gene matches. This CDR3 is 13 amino acids long. Germline V gives CDR1 SGHVS, CDR2 FQNEAQ. The chain's CDR3 is CASSRTGFYGYTF. The CDR3 bases are TGTGCCAGCAGCCGGACAGGATTTTATGGCTACACCTTC.

This clone was seen a handful of times. The V call is TRBV15, the J call TRBJ2-3; 7 bases match TRBD2. The CDR3 sequence is 15 residues long. The J segment lost 7 bases and the V segment lost 3 bases, leaving 10 bases of the junction unmatched. The germline V gene has CDR1 LNHNV and CDR2 YYDKDF (reference sequence). This CDR3 reads CATSSISGGYYTQYF. CDR3 DNA: TGTGCCACCAGCAGCATTTCCGGGGGGTACTATACGCAGTATTTT. Based on the CDR3 plus reference TRBV15 and TRBJ2-3, the full variable domain is DAMVIQNPRYQVTQFGKPVTLSCSQTLNHNVMYWYQQKSSQAPKLLFHYYDKDFNNEADTPDNFQSRRPNTSFCFLDIRSPGLGDTAMYLCATSSISGGYYTQYFGPGTRLTVL.

The V call is TRBV19, the J call TRBJ1-3; tentatively, D is TRBD1 (5 bases). CDR1 and CDR2 (germline): LNHDA, SQIVND (reference sequence). The CDR3 consists of 15 residues. V was cut by 7 bases and J by 1 base, with 14 bases left in between. DNA for the CDR3: TGTGCCAGTACCAAAGACAGATATTCTGGAAACACCATATATTTT. This translates into CASTKDRYSGNTIYF.

This rearrangement joins TRBV10-3 to TRBJ2-6, with a tentative D call TRBD1 (5 bases). The germline V gene encodes CDR1 ENHRY and CDR2 SYGVKD. With 4 bases removed from V and 0 bases from J, the gap between germline ends came to 7 bases. CDR3 size: 15 residues. In nucleotides, the CDR3 is TGTGCCATCAGTGGACAGCTCTCTGGGGCCAACGTCCTGACTTTC. It specifies CAISGQLSGANVLTF.

This clone was seen only a few times. This sequence joins TRBV18 and TRBJ1-5, with D unresolved. The V gene lost 3 bases and the J gene lost 4 bases, with 10 bases spanning the gap. CDR1 is KGHSH and CDR2 is LQKENI in the germline V gene. The CDR3 is 14 amino acids. The CDR3: CASSPGKSNQPQHF. Here the CDR3 DNA reads TGTGCCAGCTCACCCGGGAAGAGTAATCAGCCCCAGCATTTT. Full variable domain (rest looked up from reference TRBV18 and TRBJ1-5): NAGVMQNPRHLVRRRGQEARLRCSPMKGHSHVYWYRQLPEEGLKFMVYLQKENIIDESGMPKERFSAEFPKEGPSILRIQQVVRGDSAAYFCASSPGKSNQPQHFGDGTRLSIL.

V usage is TRBV4-1 and J usage is TRBJ1-2, with 9 bases fitting TRBD1. The germline gives CDR1 MGHRA, CDR2 YSYEKL. After removal of 0 bases from V and 2 bases from J, the junction contained 1 base not matched to a gene. The CDR3 totals 15 residues. The CDR3 coding sequence is TGCGCCAGCAGCCAAGAACAGGGGGCCAACTATGGCTACACCTTC. Translated, it gives CASSQEQGANYGYTF.

This chain uses TRBV12-5 with TRBJ1-1, with D unclear. The CDR3 totals 14 residues. Trimming pared 2 bases from V and 0 bases from J, leaving 7 bases between. Germline V gene lookup returns CDR1 LGHNT and CDR2 FRNRAP. CDR3 loop: CASGLPRVNTEAFF. The DNA for the CDR3 is TGTGCTAGTGGTTTGCCCCGGGTGAACACTGAAGCTTTCTTT.

The J gene is TRBJ2-6, the V gene TRBV5-4, with TRBD1 as a possible D gene (6 bases). Trimming pared 0 bases from V and 0 bases from J, leaving 10 bases between. The CDR3 extends over 17 amino acids. Germline CDR1 and CDR2: SGHNT and YYREEE (reference sequence). This CDR3 is CASSLAGELSGANVLTF. CDR3 sequence (DNA): TGTGCCAGCAGCTTGGCAGGGGAGCTCTCTGGGGCCAACGTCCTGACTTTC. The full variable domain, with the rest looked up from reference TRBV5-4 and TRBJ2-6, is ETGVTQSPTHLIKTRGQQVTLRCSSQSGHNTVSWYQQALGQGPQFIFQYYREEENGRGNFPPRFSGLQFPNYSSELNVNALELDDSALYLCASSLAGELSGANVLTFGAGSRLTVL.

This clone has just a few counts. The rearrangement joins TRBV7-3 to TRBJ2-2, with 8 positions matching TRBD2. Germline V lookup: CDR1 SGHTA, CDR2 FQGTGA. The length of the CDR3 is 15 residues. V lost 5 bases, J lost 5 bases, and 7 bases stayed unmatched. Here the CDR3 DNA reads TGTGCCAGCAGCCTCAGCGGGGGAGGTACCGGGGAGCTGTTTTTT. It is translated as CASSLSGGGTGELFF.

The V gene is TRBV10-3, the J gene TRBJ2-3, with D uncertain. Trimming removed 0 bases from V and 6 bases from J, with 13 bases in between. The CDR3 spans 15 residues. In germline, CDR1 is ENHRY, CDR2 SYGVKD. The DNA of the CDR3 is TGTGCCATCAGTGAGTCTTATATGAATGGGGATACGCAGTATTTT. This sequence encodes CAISESYMNGDTQYF.

This chain links TRBV6-1 with TRBJ1-5; 12 bases are shared with TRBD1. CDR3 length equals 16 residues. V was clipped by 2 bases and J by 7 bases; unmatched bases: 6. Germline-derived CDR1 and CDR2 are MNHNS and SASEGT. The CDR3 DNA follows: TGTGCCAGCAGTGAAATGGGACAGGGGGCCGGGCAGCCCCAGCATTTT. Residues: CASSEMGQGAGQPQHF.

This clone was counted a single time. The V and J genes are TRBV18 and TRBJ2-5, with TRBD2 matching 7 bases. Germline CDR1 reads KGHSH; CDR2 reads LQKENI. CDR3 length equals 14 residues. Germline trimming cut 3 bases from V and 5 bases from J; bases unmatched to any gene: 6. CDR3 residues: CASSPLAEGETQYF. The CDR3 DNA is TGTGCCAGCTCACCCCTAGCGGAGGGGGAGACCCAGTACTTC.

V usage is TRBV5-1 and J usage is TRBJ1-2; 7 bases are shared with TRBD1. This CDR3 contains 15 residues. Germline assignment: CDR1 SGHRS and CDR2 YFSETQ. V was pared by 4 bases and J by 2 bases, with 8 bases of the junction left unmatched. The CDR3 sequence is CASSLDPTGNYGYTF. DNA for the CDR3: TGCGCCAGCAGCCTGGACCCGACAGGGAACTATGGCTACACCTTC. Based on the CDR3 plus reference TRBV5-1 and TRBJ1-2, the full variable domain is KAGVTQTPRYLIKTRGQQVTLSCSPISGHRSVSWYQQTPGQGLQFLFEYFSETQRNKGNFPGRFSGRQFSNSRSEMNVSTLELGDSALYLCASSLDPTGNYGYTFGSGTRLTVV.

The V call is TRBV5-1, the J call TRBJ1-3; 7 bases are a match to TRBD1. The CDR3 loop spans 20 amino acids. Germline V gene data show CDR1 as SGHRS and CDR2 as YFSETQ. V was clipped by 4 bases and J by 0 bases; unmatched bases: 19. The CDR3 coding sequence is TGCGCCAGCAGCGCAACCACAGGGGCCCTTCACGCCACCTCTGGAAACACCATATATTTT. Translation gives CASSATTGALHATSGNTIYF.

The rearrangement joins TRBV6-2 or TRBV6-3 to TRBJ1-2, with D hard to call. The CDR3 has 12 amino acids. The V gene lost 3 bases and the J gene lost 8 bases, with 10 bases spanning the gap. The V gene's germline CDR1 is MNHEY and CDR2 SVGEGT. The CDR3 DNA reads as TGTGCCAGCAGTTATATGAACACCGGCTACACCTTC. Translation gives CASSYMNTGYTF.

The V call is TRBV5-1, the J call TRBJ2-5; tentative D call: TRBD1 (6 bases). Germline V CDR1 and CDR2: SGHRS, YFSETQ. The V and J ends lost 5 bases and 4 bases respectively, with 18 bases between them. The CDR3 contains 15 residues. The CDR3 sequence is CASSQQGSLIETQYF. The DNA for the CDR3 is TGCGCCAGCAGTCAACAGGGTTCGCTTATAGAGACCCAGTACTTC.